This T cell receptor beta chain originates from a study of T cell responses to AZD1222 COVID-19 vaccine (dated by TCRdb to the early 2020s). As for the study more broadly: AZD1222 recipients with second doses at about 4 weeks or about 12 weeks were pooled, because spike-specific TCR depth and breadth did not differ between schedules. Trial participants were enrolled by age into subgroups of 18-55, 56-69 and 70-plus years, and around 150, 29 and 61 TCR-sequenced participants, respectively, were included in these subgroups. TCR sequencing was performed for 230 to 250 trial participants, of whom some 200 were given two doses of AZD1222 and some 26 were given two doses of MenACWY control vaccine.

The sample's time point label, decoded: baseline before first vaccination. The vaccinee samples were drawn from two UK trials, COV001 and COV002, one of which was a single-blind randomized controlled phase 2/3 trial testing AZD1222 (ChAdOx1 nCoV-19) in healthy adults. Trial participant PBMC samples were collected at day 0 and day 28 after the second dose for TCRbeta chain sequencing. This clone was detected only a few times. What antigen it recognizes has not been identified. It has no much larger one-base neighbor in the sample; base qualities were not kept. Ends trimmed: V by 8 bases, J by 7 bases; bases unmatched to a gene: 7. The CDR3 spans 12 residues, from the cysteine through the phenylalanine. The sequence is cut down to CDR3 DNA, 36 bases in frame from base 1. The germline V gene (reference sequence) provides CDR1 SEHNR and CDR2 FQNEAQ. The CDR3 regions of human TCRbeta chains were subjected to immunosequencing. Per the authors' processing: TCRs in the repertoires were matched against a reference library of SARS-CoV-2-specific TCRs that had been generated with the MIRA antigen-specificity platform. Breadth was defined as the fraction of unique TCRs that were SARS-CoV-2-associated. Depth was defined as the fraction of total T cells that were SARS-CoV-2-associated. Each spike-specific TCR was assigned to its reactive spike region and to a CD4 or CD8 class using the MIRA data. Log10-transformed breadth and depth values were compared by one-way ANOVA with Sidak's multiple comparisons tests. TCRdb stores this immuneACCESS table with in-frame sequences only. Part of the clones is absent; in the studies checked, under half of the shortfall reflects unresolved V genes, and no reason is known for the rest. For V, J and clone size, that table is used; D and trimming come from the DNA. This sample comprises 60,000 to 85,000 clones, 85% of them detected only once. The ten biggest clones cover roughly 22% of the sample.

General conclusions and limits of the study: Because no day 14 peak-response samples were available, the repertoires could be characterized only after the peak T cell response. After two AZD1222 doses, spike-specific TCR breadth and depth were significantly higher than at day 0 and than in MenACWY recipients. In the small 56-69-year group, the increase in depth fell short of significance, most likely because of low power. Most participants were white British and females outnumbered males, and the authors suggested that clonal diversity may have been underestimated. Only 5 to 7 AZD1222 recipients were SARS-CoV-2 seropositive at baseline, limiting conclusions about previously exposed vaccinees. Epitopes outside the regions mutated in the B.1.351 and B.1.1.7 variants were reportedly recognized by nearly half of the unique spike-specific TCRs. The whole spike protein was spanned by vaccine-associated CD4 TCRs, and dominant responses were seen in regions 160-218 and 743-854.

The sequencing used peripheral blood, collected on day 0 of AZD1222 vaccination. This clonotype originated in an adult in good health. Recombination linked TRBV7-9 to TRBJ1-2, with 7 junctional bases fitting TRBD1. The DNA sequence reads TGTGCCAGCGCCCCAGGGGGGGGTGGCTACACCTTC. It specifies CASAPGGGGYTF. The entire variable domain, with the stretches around the CDR3 drawn from the reference TRBV7-9 and TRBJ1-2 proteins, is DTGVSQNPRHKITKRGQNVTFRCDPISEHNRLYWYRQTLGQGPEFLTYFQNEAQLEKSRLLSDRFSAERPKGSFSTLEIQRTEQGDSAMYLCASAPGGGGYTFGSGTRLTVV.